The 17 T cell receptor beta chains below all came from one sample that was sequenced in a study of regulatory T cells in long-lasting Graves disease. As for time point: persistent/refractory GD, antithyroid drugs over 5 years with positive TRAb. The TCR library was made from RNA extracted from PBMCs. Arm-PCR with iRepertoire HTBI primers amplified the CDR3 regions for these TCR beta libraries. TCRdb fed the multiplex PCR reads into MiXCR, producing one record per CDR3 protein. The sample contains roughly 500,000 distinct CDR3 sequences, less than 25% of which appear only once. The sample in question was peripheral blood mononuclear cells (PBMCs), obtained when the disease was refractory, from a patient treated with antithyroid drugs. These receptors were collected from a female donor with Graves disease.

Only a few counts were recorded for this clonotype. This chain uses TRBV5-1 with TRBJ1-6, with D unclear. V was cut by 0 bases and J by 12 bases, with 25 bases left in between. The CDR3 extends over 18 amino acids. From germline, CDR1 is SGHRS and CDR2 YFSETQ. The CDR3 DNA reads TGCGCCAGCAGCTTGGCCGGAGGTACGCTCCGAGGGAACGGACCCCTCCACTTT. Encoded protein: CASSLAGGTLRGNGPLHF.

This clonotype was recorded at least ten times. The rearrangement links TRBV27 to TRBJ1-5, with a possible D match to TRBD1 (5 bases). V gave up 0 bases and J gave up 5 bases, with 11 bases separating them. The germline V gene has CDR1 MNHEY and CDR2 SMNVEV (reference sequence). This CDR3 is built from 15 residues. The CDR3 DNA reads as TGTGCCAGCAGTTTATCCGGGGGGGTTCATCAGCCCCAGCATTTT. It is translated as CASSLSGGVHQPQHF.

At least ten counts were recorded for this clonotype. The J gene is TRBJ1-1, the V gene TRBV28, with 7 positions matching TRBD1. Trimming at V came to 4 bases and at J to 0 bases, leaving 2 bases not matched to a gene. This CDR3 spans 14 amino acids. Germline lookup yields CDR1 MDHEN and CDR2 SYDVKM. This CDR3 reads CASSYDRVNTEAFF. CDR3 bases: TGTGCCAGCAGTTATGACAGGGTGAACACTGAAGCTTTCTTT.

CDR3 bases: TGTGCCAGCAGGGGGACAGGACCCTCCTACGAGCAGTACTTC. As protein: CASRGTGPSYEQYF. This rearrangement joins TRBV14 to TRBJ2-7; 8 nucleotides align to TRBD1. Unmatched junction bases numbered 4, after V lost 6 bases and J lost 0 bases. Germline V CDR1 and CDR2: SGHDN, FVKESK. The length of the CDR3 is 14 residues.

CDR3 loop: CASSPRGGLGNQPQHF. CDR3 DNA sequence: TGTGCCAGTAGTCCCCGGGGAGGGTTGGGCAATCAGCCCCAGCATTTT. The V and J genes are TRBV19 and TRBJ1-5; D remains ambiguous. V was trimmed by 5 bases and J by 2 bases, leaving 16 bases between them. CDR3 length: 16 residues. Germline V gives CDR1 LNHDA, CDR2 SQIVND (reference sequence).

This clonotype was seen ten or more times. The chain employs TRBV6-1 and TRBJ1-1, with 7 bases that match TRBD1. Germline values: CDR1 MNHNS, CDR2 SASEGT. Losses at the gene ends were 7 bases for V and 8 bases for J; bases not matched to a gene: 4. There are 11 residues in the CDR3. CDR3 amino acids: CASTSDREAFF. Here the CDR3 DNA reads TGTGCCAGCACCTCGGACAGGGAAGCTTTCTTT.

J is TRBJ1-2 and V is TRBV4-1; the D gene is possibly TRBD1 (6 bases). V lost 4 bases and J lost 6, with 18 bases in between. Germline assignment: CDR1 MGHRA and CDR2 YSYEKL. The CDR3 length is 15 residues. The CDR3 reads CASSRGRGAGDGYTF. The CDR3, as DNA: TGCGCCAGCAGCCGGGGTCGGGGGGCAGGTGATGGCTACACCTTC.

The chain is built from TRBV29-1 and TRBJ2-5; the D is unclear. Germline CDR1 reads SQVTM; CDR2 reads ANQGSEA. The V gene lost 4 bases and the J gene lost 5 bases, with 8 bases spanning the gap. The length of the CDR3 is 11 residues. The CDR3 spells CSVVPGETQYF. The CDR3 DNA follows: TGCAGCGTTGTTCCGGGTGAGACCCAGTACTTC.

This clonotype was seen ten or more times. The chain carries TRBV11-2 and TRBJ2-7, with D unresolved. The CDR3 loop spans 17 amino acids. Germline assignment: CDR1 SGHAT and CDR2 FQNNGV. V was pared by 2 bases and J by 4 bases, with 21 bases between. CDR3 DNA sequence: TGTGCCAGCAGCTTAAGGCAGGCTGGGATCTCGCCTTACGAGCAGTACTTC. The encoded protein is CASSLRQAGISPYEQYF.

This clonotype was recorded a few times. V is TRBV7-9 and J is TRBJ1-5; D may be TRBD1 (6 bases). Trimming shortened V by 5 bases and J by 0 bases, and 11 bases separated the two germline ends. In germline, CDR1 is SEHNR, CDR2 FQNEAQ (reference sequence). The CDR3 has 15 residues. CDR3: CASSTGTNSNQPQHF. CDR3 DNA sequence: TGTGCCAGCAGCACCGGGACAAATAGCAATCAGCCCCAGCATTTT.

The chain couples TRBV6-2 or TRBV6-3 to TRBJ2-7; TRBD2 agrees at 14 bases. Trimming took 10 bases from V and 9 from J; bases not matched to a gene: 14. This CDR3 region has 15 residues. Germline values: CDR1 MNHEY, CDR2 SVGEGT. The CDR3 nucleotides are TGTGCCACTGATCCGGGACTAGCGGGAGTTCGGGGGCAGTACTTC. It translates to CATDPGLAGVRGQYF.

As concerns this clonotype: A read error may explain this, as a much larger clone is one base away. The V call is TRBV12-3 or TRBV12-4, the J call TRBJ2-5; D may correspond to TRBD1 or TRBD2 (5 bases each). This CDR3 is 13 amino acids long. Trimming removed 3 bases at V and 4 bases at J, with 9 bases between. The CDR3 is CASSFKRGETQYF. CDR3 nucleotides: TGTGCCAGCAGTTTCAAGAGGGGAGAGACCCAGTACTTC.

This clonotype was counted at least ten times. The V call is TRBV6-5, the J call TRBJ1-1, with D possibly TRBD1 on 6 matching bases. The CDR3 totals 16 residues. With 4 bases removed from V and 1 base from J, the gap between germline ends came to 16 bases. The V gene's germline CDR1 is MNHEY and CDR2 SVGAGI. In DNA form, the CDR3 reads TGTGCCAGCAGTTTCCGGACAGTAAATGCGAACACTGAAGCTTTCTTT. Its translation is CASSFRTVNANTEAFF.

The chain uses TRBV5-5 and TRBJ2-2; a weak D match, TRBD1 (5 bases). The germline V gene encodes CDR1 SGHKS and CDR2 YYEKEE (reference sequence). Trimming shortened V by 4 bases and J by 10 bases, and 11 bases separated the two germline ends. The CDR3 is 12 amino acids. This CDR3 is CASSDSPSELFF. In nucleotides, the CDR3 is TGTGCCAGCAGCGACAGTCCATCGGAGCTGTTTTTT.

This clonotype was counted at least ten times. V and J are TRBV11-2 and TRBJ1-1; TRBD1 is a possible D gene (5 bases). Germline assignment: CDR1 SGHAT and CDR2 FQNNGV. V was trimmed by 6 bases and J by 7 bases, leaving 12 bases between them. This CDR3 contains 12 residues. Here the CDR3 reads CASRDSRSEAFF. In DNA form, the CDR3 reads TGTGCCAGCAGAGACAGCCGAAGTGAAGCTTTCTTT.

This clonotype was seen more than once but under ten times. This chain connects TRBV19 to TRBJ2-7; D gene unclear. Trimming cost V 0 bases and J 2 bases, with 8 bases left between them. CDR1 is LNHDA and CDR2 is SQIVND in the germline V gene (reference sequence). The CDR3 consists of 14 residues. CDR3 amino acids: CASSIEGRPYEQYF. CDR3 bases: TGTGCCAGTAGTATAGAGGGCAGACCCTACGAGCAGTACTTC.

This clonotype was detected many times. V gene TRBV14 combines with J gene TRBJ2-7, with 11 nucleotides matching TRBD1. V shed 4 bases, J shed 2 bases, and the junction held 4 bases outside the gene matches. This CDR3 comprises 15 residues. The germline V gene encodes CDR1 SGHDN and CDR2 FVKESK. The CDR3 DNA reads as TGTGCCAGCAGCCTGGGACAGGGGGTCGCCTACGAGCAGTACTTC. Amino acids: CASSLGQGVAYEQYF.